What follows describes a single T cell receptor (beta chain). This clonotype was picked up a small number of times. Its antigen is currently not known. Base quality data are lacking; no much larger clone is found one base away. The CDR3 spans 15 residues, from the cysteine through the phenylalanine. This entry keeps only the CDR3 DNA: 45 bases, framed from base 1. Per the germline V gene, SGHVS is the CDR1 and FQNEAQ is the CDR2. V ends up 5 bases short and J 3 bases short, with an unmatched junction base count of 6. The treatment or condition label corresponds to: in vitro stimulation with specific CMV peptide epitopes to enrich CMV-specific T cells. The reads were generated on an Illumina HiSeq 1500. The public reads were run again by TCRdb, first through fastp at Q25 and then through MiXCR, and only productive beta chains were kept. All rows with the same CDR3 protein become a single entry with the most common DNA and genes. Across this sample there are over 55,000 distinct CDR3 sequences, with 20% seen only once. The top ten hold 65% to 85% of the sample.

The data belong to a study of T cell repertoires in cytomegalovirus infection (dated by TCRdb to the late 2010s). For the study in its entirety: Peptide stimulations targeted recently identified HLA-C-restricted CMV epitopes, whose presentation resists viral immunomodulation, together with well-studied HLA-B-restricted epitopes. The HLA type of each donor mattered for the analysis, because public TCR beta signatures pointed to carriage of CMV infection along with the matching HLA type.

General study outcomes and caveats: In both this cohort and an independent cohort of 352 donors, the cumulative frequency of public TCR beta family members distinguished carriers of CMV infection plus the relevant HLA type. The ex vivo response was dominated by HLA-C-restricted CMV-specific TCR beta clonotypes, which also provided the single most frequent clonotype in two of eight donors.

The starting material was CD8+ T cells from cultured PBMCs, obtained from culture after CMV antigen stimulation. The clonotype originates from a human donor in good health (CMV status not recorded). Some clones in this sample may be carry-over from other donors' samples. The rearranged chain carries TRBV7-8 and TRBJ1-4; TRBD1 aligns with 7 central bases. The encoded CDR3 is CASSHRGEANEKLFF. The DNA is as follows: TGTGCCAGCAGCCACAGGGGCGAGGCTAATGAAAAACTGTTTTTT.